The 10 T cell receptor beta chains below come from one sample, sequenced in a study of blood T cell repertoires in COVID-19. The assay was immunoSEQ multiplex PCR, and TCRdb's table has in-frame clones only and misses some. The sample holds 300,000 to 400,000 clones, approximately 86% seen once. The sample taken for sequencing was peripheral blood. Receptors originate from a man younger than 40 with COVID-19, enrolled during active disease.

This chain connects TRBV4-2 to TRBJ1-4; D is perhaps TRBD1 (6 bases). There are 12 residues in the CDR3. The germline gives CDR1 LGHNA, CDR2 YNFKEQ. Trimming stripped 4 bases from V and 13 bases from J, with 13 bases between. The CDR3 region is CASSPDSPRLFF. In DNA, the CDR3 is TGTGCCAGCAGCCCGGACAGTCCTAGACTGTTTTTT.

V usage is TRBV10-3 and J usage is TRBJ1-1; D ambiguous. The CDR3 has 14 residues. Between the trimmed V and J ends, which lost 1 base and 0 bases, there was a span of 6 bases. Per the germline V gene, CDR1 is ENHRY and CDR2 is SYGVKD. Written as DNA, the CDR3 is TGTGCCATCAGTGAGTTGACTTTGAACACTGAAGCTTTCTTT. Residues: CAISELTLNTEAFF.

The J gene is TRBJ2-3, the V gene TRBV7-3, with a tentative D call TRBD2 (6 bases). Germline V lookup: CDR1 SGHTA, CDR2 FQGTGA. Trimming took 2 bases from V and 6 from J, leaving 9 bases between them. This CDR3 is 13 amino acids long. This CDR3 is CASSLRRGDTQYF. The CDR3 nucleotides read TGTGCCAGCAGCTTACGACGGGGGGATACGCAGTATTTT.

V usage is TRBV3-1 (or the pseudogene TRBV3-2) and J usage is TRBJ2-3; 8 bases map to TRBD1. Germline V gives CDR1 LGHDT, CDR2 YNNKEL (reference sequence). V was clipped by 0 bases and J by 3 bases; unmatched bases: 2. This CDR3 has 15 amino acids. CDR3 in amino acids: CASSQDNRGTDTQYF. CDR3 DNA: TGTGCCAGCAGCCAAGATAACAGGGGGACAGATACGCAGTATTTT.

The chain employs TRBV10-2 and TRBJ1-2; weak D call: TRBD1 (6 bases). Germline lookup yields CDR1 WSHSY and CDR2 SAAADI. The CDR3 length is 15 residues. The germline V and J ends were trimmed by 3 bases and 1 base, with 12 bases remaining between them. The CDR3 is CASSERTDINYGYTF. The CDR3 DNA reads TGCGCCAGCAGTGAACGGACAGACATTAACTATGGCTACACCTTC.

The chain has TRBV7-9 and TRBJ1-1, with 7 bases lining up with TRBD1. CDR3 length: 17 amino acids. Unmatched junction bases numbered 17, after V lost 5 bases and J lost 5 bases. CDR1 SEHNR and CDR2 FQNEAQ come from the germline V gene (reference sequence). The DNA of the CDR3 is TGTGCCAGCAGCCACAGACCGCTGACAGGGAGGAAGACTGAAGCTTTCTTT. Its protein product is CASSHRPLTGRKTEAFF.

The chain links TRBV6-5 to TRBJ2-7; 13 bases fit TRBD2. The CDR3 runs to 16 residues. In germline, CDR1 is MNHEY, CDR2 SVGAGI. The V gene end was trimmed by 0 bases and the J gene end by 6 bases; junction bases not matched to a gene: 5. In DNA form, the CDR3 reads TGTGCCAGCAGTTACTCGACCGGACTAGCGGGAGCCGAGCAGTACTTC. Protein sequence: CASSYSTGLAGAEQYF.

The CDR3 DNA reads as TGTGCCAGCAGCCAAAGTGAGACTGCGCCCCAGCATTTT. This encodes CASSQSETAPQHF. The rearrangement joins TRBV3-1 (or the pseudogene TRBV3-2) to TRBJ1-5; D unresolved. This CDR3 has 13 residues. Germline V gene data show CDR1 as LGHDT and CDR2 as YNNKEL (reference sequence). Trimming took off 2 bases at V and 9 bases at J, with 11 bases between the two ends.

The chain couples TRBV3-1 (or the pseudogene TRBV3-2) to TRBJ2-5; D remains ambiguous. CDR3 length equals 12 residues. Germline values: CDR1 LGHDT, CDR2 YNNKEL (reference sequence). V was trimmed by 1 base and J by 4 bases, leaving 4 bases between them. DNA for the CDR3: TGTGCCAGCAGCCAAGGTCGAGAGACCCAGTACTTC. As protein: CASSQGRETQYF.

This clone occurred once. The genes are TRBV3-1 (or the pseudogene TRBV3-2) and TRBJ1-6; weak D call: TRBD1 (5 bases). Germline V lookup: CDR1 LGHDT, CDR2 YNNKEL (reference sequence). The CDR3 is 17 amino acids. With 4 bases removed from V and 9 bases from J, the gap between germline ends came to 22 bases. CDR3 sequence (DNA): TGTGCCAGCAGCCGAGGAATAAGACAGCCCTTCGGTTCACCCCTCCACTTT. Translating it yields CASSRGIRQPFGSPLHF.